This entry features one TCR beta chain sequence. The data originate from a study of blood T cell repertoires in COVID-19. Measured with immunoSEQ multiplex PCR; TCRdb has only the in-frame clones, and not every one. The sample records 9,500 to 12,000 clones, around 75% being singletons. With 3 bases removed from V and 7 bases from J, the gap between germline ends came to 10 bases. Per the germline V gene, CDR1 is SGHRS and CDR2 is YFSETQ. The CDR3 totals 12 residues. V is TRBV5-1 and J is TRBJ2-5, with a possible D match to TRBD2 (5 bases). Sequencing used peripheral blood. The source of this sequence is a man between 65 and 79 years old with active COVID-19. The CDR3 reads CASSSREGTQYF. DNA of the CDR3: TGCGCCAGCAGCTCCCGCGAGGGGACCCAGTACTTC. The full variable domain, in which reference TRBV5-1 and TRBJ2-5 provide the parts outside the CDR3, is KAGVTQTPRYLIKTRGQQVTLSCSPISGHRSVSWYQQTPGQGLQFLFEYFSETQRNKGNFPGRFSGRQFSNSRSEMNVSTLELGDSALYLCASSSREGTQYFGPGTRLLVL.